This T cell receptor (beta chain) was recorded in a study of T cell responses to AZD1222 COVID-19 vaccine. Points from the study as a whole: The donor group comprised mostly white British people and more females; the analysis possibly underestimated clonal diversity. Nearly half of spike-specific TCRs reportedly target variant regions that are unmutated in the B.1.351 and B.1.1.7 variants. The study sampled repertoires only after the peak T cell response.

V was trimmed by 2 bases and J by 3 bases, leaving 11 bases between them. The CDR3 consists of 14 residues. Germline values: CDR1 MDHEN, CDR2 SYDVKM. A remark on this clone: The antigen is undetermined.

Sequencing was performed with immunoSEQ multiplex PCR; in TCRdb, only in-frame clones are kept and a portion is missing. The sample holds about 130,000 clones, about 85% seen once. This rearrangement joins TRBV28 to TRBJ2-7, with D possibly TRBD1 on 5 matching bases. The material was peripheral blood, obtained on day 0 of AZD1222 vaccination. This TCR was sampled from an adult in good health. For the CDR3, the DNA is TGTGCCAGCAGTTTAACCGGACAAAACTACGAGCAGTACTTC. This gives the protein CASSLTGQNYEQYF.